A selection of T cell receptor beta chains follows, all from one sample in a study of T cells in Graves' hyperthyroidism and ophthalmopathy. Using its own MiXCR run on the multiplex PCR reads, TCRdb lists one record per CDR3 protein. The sample lists about 580,000 distinct CDR3 sequences; over 11% were seen once. Input material: blood. The origin of the receptors is a woman aged 25 to 39 with Graves' hyperthyroidism that later progressed to Graves' ophthalmopathy. The CDR3 runs from the conserved cysteine through the conserved F or W. D genes are given only for firm matches. Clone size is given for some rows only: seen once, a few or many times, or a class if the clone is expanded.

TRBD1,TRBJ2-7,TRBV3-1,NA,CASSQDYGTGSYEQYF,TGTGCCAGCAGCCAAGATTATGGGACAGGCAGTTACGAGCAGTACTTC
NA,TRBJ1-1,TRBV10-3,many,CAISDKAGSNTEAFF,TGTGCCATCAGTGACAAGGCAGGTTCGAACACTGAAGCTTTCTTT
NA,TRBJ2-7,TRBV6-1,NA,CASSFRPDRIYEQYF,TGTGCCAGCAGTTTCCGCCCTGACAGAATATACGAGCAGTACTTC
NA,TRBJ1-1,TRBV19,many,CASSLFPDANTEAFF,TGTGCCAGTAGTCTCTTCCCGGACGCGAACACTGAAGCTTTCTTT
TRBD2,TRBJ2-1,TRBV20-1,many,CSASRSGYNEQFF,TGCAGTGCTAGTCGTAGCGGGTACAATGAGCAGTTCTTC
NA,TRBJ1-1,TRBV5-4,NA,CASSLMGMNTEAFF,TGTGCCAGCAGCCTGATGGGAATGAACACTGAAGCTTTCTTT
NA,TRBJ1-3,TRBV15,many,CATSGRLVDTIYF,TGTGCCACCAGCGGGAGACTGGTGGACACCATATATTTT
NA,TRBJ2-7,TRBV4-1,few,CASSQSPGRDSYEQYF,TGCGCCAGCAGCCAATCACCGGGTCGGGACTCCTACGAGCAGTACTTC
TRBD1,TRBJ2-2,TRBV11-3,few,CASTDVGGGSGELFF,TGTGCCAGCACCGACGTAGGGGGCGGGTCCGGGGAGCTGTTTTTT
TRBD2,TRBJ2-3,TRBV7-9,many,CASSLGASGGLSTDTQYF,TGTGCCAGCAGCTTAGGAGCTAGCGGGGGCCTTAGCACAGATACGCAGTATTTT
NA,TRBJ2-7,TRBV20-1,many,CSARDPGGGGGDEQYF,TGCAGTGCTAGAGATCCGGGGGGCGGTGGGGGAGACGAGCAGTACTTC
TRBD1,TRBJ1-4,TRBV10-2,NA,CASLGTGPGKLFF,TGCGCCAGCCTCGGGACAGGTCCGGGAAAACTGTTTTTT
NA,TRBJ2-3,TRBV2,many,CASRDGQTSRVRQYF,TGTGCCAGCAGGGACGGACAGACTTCTAGGGTGCGGCAGTATTTT
NA,TRBJ1-2,TRBV20-1,many,CSAARASYTF,TGCAGTGCTGCCCGGGCCTCCTACACCTTC
NA,TRBJ2-5,TRBV7-3,NA,CASSPSSVETQYF,TGTGCCAGCAGCCCGTCTAGCGTAGAGACCCAGTACTTC
NA,TRBJ1-6,TRBV7-6,NA,CASSLEAGERSPLHF,TGTGCCAGCAGCTTAGAGGCAGGCGAAAGATCACCCCTCCACTTT
NA,TRBJ2-1,TRBV7-9,many,CASSLAYSGVYNEQFF,TGTGCCAGCAGCTTAGCATACAGCGGAGTCTACAATGAGCAGTTCTTC
NA,TRBJ2-1,TRBV12-3/TRBV12-4,many,CASRFGVSRNEQFF,TGTGCCAGCAGGTTCGGGGTTAGTAGGAATGAGCAGTTCTTC
NA,TRBJ1-1,TRBV7-3,many,CASSLSKGQPTEAFF,TGTGCCAGCAGCTTATCGAAGGGGCAGCCCACTGAAGCTTTCTTT
TRBD1,TRBJ2-7,TRBV2,NA,CASSVGQGTFEQYF,TGTGCCAGCAGCGTGGGACAGGGAACCTTCGAGCAGTACTTC
TRBD2,TRBJ2-7,TRBV28,many,CASSRLGTSDKYF,TGTGCCAGCAGCCGGCTAGGGACTAGCGACAAGTACTTC
TRBD2,TRBJ2-2,TRBV9,many,CASSALAGSWWHTGELFF,TGTGCCAGCAGCGCCCTAGCGGGAAGTTGGTGGCACACCGGGGAGCTGTTTTTT